This T cell receptor beta chain was recorded in a study of blood T cell repertoires in COVID-19. As for the study in general: Both acute and convalescent COVID-19 samples were obtained from the United States, Italy and Spain.

Only in-frame clones appear in the TCRdb table, and some are missing; sequencing was by immunoSEQ multiplex PCR. The sample records about 250,000 clones, around 91% being singletons. The CDR3 totals 15 residues. Germline V gene lookup returns CDR1 SGHTA and CDR2 FQGNSA. Trimming removed 2 bases from V and 1 base from J; junction bases left unmatched: 2. The source material was PBMCs or T cells enriched from blood (not recorded which). The chain joins TRBV7-2 to TRBJ2-1; 7 nucleotides agree with TRBD2. The sequence was obtained from a woman in her late teens or twenties who had recovered from COVID-19. As DNA, the CDR3 is TGTGCCAGCAGCTTAAGCGGGGTGTCCTACAATGAGCAGTTCTTC. It yields the protein CASSLSGVSYNEQFF. Based on the CDR3 plus reference TRBV7-2 and TRBJ2-1, the full variable domain is GAGVSQSPSNKVTEKGKDVELRCDPISGHTALYWYRQSLGQGLEFLIYFQGNSAPDKSGLPSDRFSAERTGGSVSTLTIQRTQQEDSAVYLCASSLSGVSYNEQFFGPGTRLTVL.